The next 30 T cell receptor beta chains were all read from a single sample in a study of cytomegalovirus exposure and HLA in healthy donors (dated by TCRdb to about 2017). Libraries were built with the immunoSEQ multiplex PCR assay. TCRdb obtained this table from immuneACCESS and retained in-frame rearrangements with V and J assigned. These tables miss some clones; where compared with another copy, unresolved V genes account for less than half of the shortfall, and the remainder is unexplained. The table for this sample lists about 98,000 clones; around 85% of them were counted only once. Roughly 3.7% of the sample goes to the ten largest clones. The sample consisted of PBMCs. These receptor sequences come from a woman under 40 in good health and CMV-seronegative.

This sequence joins TRBV27 and TRBJ2-3, with D maybe TRBD2 (5 bases). There are 14 residues in the CDR3. Germline V gene data show CDR1 as MNHEY and CDR2 as SMNVEV (reference sequence). Trimming cost V 8 bases and J 2 bases, with 14 bases left between them. As DNA, the CDR3 is TGTGCCAGCTGCTGTAGCGTGTACACAGATACGCAGTATTTT. Protein product: CASCCSVYTDTQYF.

DNA for the CDR3: TGTGCCAGCAGCCGCGCGGGGGGTACAGATACGCAGTATTTT. Amino acid sequence: CASSRAGGTDTQYF. The chain combines TRBV6-5 with TRBJ2-3, with 8 bases matching TRBD2. Looked up from germline, CDR1 is MNHEY and CDR2 is SVGAGI. This CDR3 region has 14 residues. J gave up 3 bases and V 6 bases, and 5 bases lay outside the gene matches.

V usage is TRBV5-6 and J usage is TRBJ2-4, with 14 bases matching TRBD2. Germline V CDR1 and CDR2: SGHDT, YYEEEE. V gave up 2 bases and J gave up 2 bases; unmatched junction bases: 3. The CDR3 totals 17 residues. The CDR3 protein is CASSFRTSGGTKNIQYF. The DNA of the CDR3 is TGTGCCAGCAGCTTTCGGACTAGCGGGGGGACCAAAAACATTCAGTACTTC.

This chain connects TRBV18 to TRBJ2-7, with TRBD2 matching 9 bases. Germline values: CDR1 KGHSH, CDR2 LQKENI. Unmatched junction bases numbered 4, after V lost 0 bases and J lost 4 bases. The CDR3 consists of 15 residues. The DNA for the CDR3 is TGTGCCAGCTCACCACCCGGCGGGGGGGCATACGAGCAGTACTTC. Translation gives CASSPPGGGAYEQYF.

This chain joins TRBV9 and TRBJ1-4, with TRBD1 identical over 9 bases. CDR3 length: 14 amino acids. With V trimmed by 2 bases and J by 5 bases, 1 base remained unmatched. The germline V gene encodes CDR1 SGDLS and CDR2 YYNGEE. Here the CDR3 DNA reads TGTGCCAGCAGCGTCGGACAGGGGAATGAAAAACTGTTTTTT. This codes for CASSVGQGNEKLFF.

The chain couples TRBV5-6 to TRBJ2-7; the match to TRBD2 covers 7 bases. Germline V gene sequence: CDR1 SGHDT, CDR2 YYEEEE. The CDR3 is 13 amino acids. V lost 6 bases to trimming and J lost 4 bases; unmatched junction nucleotides: 7. The CDR3 protein is CASTKRDRYEQYF. The CDR3 bases are TGTGCCAGCACCAAGCGGGATAGGTACGAGCAGTACTTC.

The chain is built from TRBV5-5 and TRBJ2-7; TRBD1 matches 8 bases. The CDR3 has 14 residues. Germline values: CDR1 SGHKS, CDR2 YYEKEE (reference sequence). The trim removed 4 bases at V and 3 bases at J, leaving 6 bases unmatched. CDR3 DNA sequence: TGTGCCAGCAGCACGACAGGGGACGGCTACGAGCAGTACTTC. Its protein is CASSTTGDGYEQYF.

V gene TRBV18 combines with J gene TRBJ2-5, with 8 bases that match TRBD2. Unmatched junction bases numbered 1, after V lost 0 bases and J lost 4 bases. CDR3 length equals 14 residues. Germline V gene lookup returns CDR1 KGHSH and CDR2 LQKENI. As DNA, the CDR3 is TGTGCCAGCTCACCACCAACTAGCGGAGAGACCCAGTACTTC. It specifies CASSPPTSGETQYF.

The rearrangement joins TRBV15 to TRBJ2-5; D unresolved. V lost 5 bases and J 4 bases, leaving 8 bases between the germline ends. CDR3 length equals 12 residues. Germline V gene data show CDR1 as LNHNV and CDR2 as YYDKDF (reference sequence). The CDR3, as DNA: TGTGCCACCAGCTTCCGACTAGAGACCCAGTACTTC. Encoded protein: CATSFRLETQYF.

This chain links TRBV4-1 with TRBJ1-5; TRBD1 agrees at 9 bases. V lost 4 bases to trimming and J lost 4 bases; unmatched junction nucleotides: 11. CDR1 is MGHRA, CDR2 YSYEKL, per germline. This CDR3 has 17 residues. The CDR3 DNA reads TGCGCCAGCAGCCCCAGCGGGAACAGGGGGCTAAATCAGCCCCAGCATTTT. Translation gives CASSPSGNRGLNQPQHF.

This clone has a handful of counts. This chain uses TRBV19 with TRBJ1-1, with 9 bases identical to TRBD1. With V trimmed by 3 bases and J by 3 bases, 5 bases remained unmatched. CDR1 is LNHDA, CDR2 SQIVND, per germline (reference sequence). This CDR3 comprises 15 residues. CDR3 residues: CASSMGGQGYTEAFF. CDR3 bases: TGTGCCAGTAGTATGGGTGGACAGGGGTACACTGAAGCTTTCTTT.

The rearrangement uses TRBV6-5 and TRBJ1-5; D remains unclear. V lost 5 bases and J 7 bases, leaving 15 bases between the germline ends. The CDR3 length is 14 residues. CDR1 MNHEY and CDR2 SVGAGI come from the germline V gene. The CDR3 region has the DNA TGTGCCAGCAGTAATCCAAGGGAGGGACAGCCCCAGCATTTT. Translated, it gives CASSNPREGQPQHF.

The chain employs TRBV6-5 and TRBJ2-1; a weak D match, TRBD2 (6 bases). In germline, CDR1 is MNHEY, CDR2 SVGAGI. V gave up 2 bases and J gave up 9 bases, with 17 bases separating them. The CDR3 loop spans 15 amino acids. The CDR3 loop is CASSYGRYAGGEQFF. DNA for the CDR3: TGTGCCAGCAGTTACGGCCGATATGCCGGGGGTGAGCAGTTCTTC.

The rearrangement joins TRBV9 to TRBJ2-7; 8 nucleotides agree with TRBD2. The germline V gene encodes CDR1 SGDLS and CDR2 YYNGEE. V trimming: 1 base; J trimming: 3 bases; junction bases outside the gene matches: 9. There are 16 residues in the CDR3. In DNA, the CDR3 is TGTGCCAGCAGCGTACGGGGGGGCCCGACCCTCTACGAGCAGTACTTC. This translates into CASSVRGGPTLYEQYF.

CDR3 in amino acids: CASSTQRGFGNTQYF. For the CDR3, the DNA is TGTGCCAGCAGCACCCAGCGGGGCTTTGGGAATACGCAGTATTTT. The chain joins TRBV7-9 to TRBJ2-3, with TRBD2 matching 7 bases. CDR1 is SEHNR and CDR2 is FQNEAQ in the germline V gene (reference sequence). With 5 bases clipped from V and 7 bases from J, the junction kept 12 bases outside the gene matches. The CDR3 covers 15 residues.

This rearrangement joins TRBV9 to TRBJ2-7; D might be TRBD2 (6 bases). Trimming cost V 4 bases and J 0 bases, with 11 bases left between them. The CDR3 consists of 14 residues. Germline V gene data show CDR1 as SGDLS and CDR2 as YYNGEE. The DNA of the CDR3 is TGTGCCAGCAGCTGGGGGGAGGACTCCTACGAGCAGTACTTC. Protein sequence: CASSWGEDSYEQYF.

The chain joins TRBV7-9 to TRBJ1-5; no firm D call. The CDR3 covers 14 residues. The V gene's germline CDR1 is SEHNR and CDR2 FQNEAQ (reference sequence). Trimming took off 6 bases at V and 5 bases at J, with 14 bases between the two ends. CDR3 bases: TGTGCCAGCAGTCCCGGGGAGCCATATCAGCCCCAGCATTTT. Translating gives CASSPGEPYQPQHF.

V gene TRBV9 combines with J gene TRBJ1-3; 8 nucleotides match TRBD1. Germline CDR1 SGDLS, CDR2 YYNGEE. The CDR3 runs 16 residues. V was pared by 3 bases and J by 4 bases, with 9 bases of the junction left unmatched. In DNA, the CDR3 is TGTGCCAGCAGCGGAGAGGACAGGGCGATCGGAAACACCATATATTTT. Translating it yields CASSGEDRAIGNTIYF.

The chain couples TRBV6-6 to TRBJ1-5; TRBD1 agrees at 7 bases. The CDR3 has 15 amino acids. CDR1 is MNHNY and CDR2 is SVGAGI in the germline V gene (reference sequence). Trimming cost V 5 bases and J 2 bases; bases outside gene matches: 6. Written as DNA, the CDR3 is TGTGCCAGCAGTCCGTCTCAGGGGGGCAATCAGCCCCAGCATTTT. Its protein product is CASSPSQGGNQPQHF.

CDR3 sequence reads: CASSLSDSPYGYTF. The CDR3 DNA is TGTGCCAGCAGCTTATCCGACAGCCCCTATGGCTACACCTTC. The rearrangement links TRBV5-6 to TRBJ1-2; weak D call: TRBD1 (5 bases). CDR3 length: 14 residues. CDR1 is SGHDT and CDR2 is YYEEEE in the germline V gene. The V end lost 2 bases, the J end lost 4 bases, and 12 bases lay between the germline ends.

V is TRBV19 and J is TRBJ2-2; the D gene is possibly TRBD1 (6 bases). Germline values: CDR1 LNHDA, CDR2 SQIVND (reference sequence). The germline V and J ends were trimmed by 10 bases and 0 bases, with 9 bases remaining between them. The CDR3 is made up of 13 amino acids. The CDR3 DNA reads as TGTGCCACCAGGGGTGCGAACACCGGGGAGCTGTTTTTT. It codes for CATRGANTGELFF.

This chain joins TRBV9 and TRBJ1-1; D is possibly TRBD1 (6 bases). There are 14 residues in the CDR3. V lost 0 bases and J 11 bases, leaving 17 bases between the germline ends. Per germline, CDR1 SGDLS and CDR2 YYNGEE. CDR3 coding DNA: TGTGCCAGCAGCGTAGGAGGGGGAGACCTCGGGGCTTTCTTT. Protein: CASSVGGGDLGAFF.

The V call is TRBV2, the J call TRBJ1-2; 10 bases line up with TRBD1. J lost 4 bases, V lost 8 bases, and 16 bases had no gene match. The germline CDR1 and CDR2 sequences are SNHLY and FYNNEI. There are 17 residues in the CDR3. CDR3 sequence reads: CASYQLLRTGGRYGYTF. The CDR3 DNA sequence: TGTGCCAGCTATCAGCTTCTTCGGACAGGGGGACGCTATGGCTACACCTTC.

This chain joins TRBV7-8 and TRBJ2-7, with 7 positions matching TRBD2. Looked up from germline, CDR1 is SGHVS and CDR2 is FQNEAQ. The V segment lost 3 bases and the J segment 7 bases; nucleotides outside the gene matches: 3. This CDR3 is built from 12 residues. DNA for the CDR3: TGTGCCAGCAGCTTCGGCGGGGGTGAGCAGTACTTC. Translation: CASSFGGGEQYF.

In this sample, this clone turned up once. The chain couples TRBV18 to TRBJ2-2; TRBD2 matches at 9 bases. The CDR3 loop spans 16 amino acids. The ends lost 3 bases at V and 6 bases at J; junction bases unmatched: 8. Germline assignment: CDR1 KGHSH and CDR2 LQKENI. The CDR3 DNA follows: TGTGCCAGCTCACCCCAGGGACTAGCAATTTCCGGGGAGCTGTTTTTT. Residues: CASSPQGLAISGELFF.

In its sample, this clone was seen a few times. A read error may produce the germline difference seen at one junction end. V usage is TRBV7-7 and J usage is TRBJ1-1; the match to TRBD1 covers 7 bases. The CDR3 covers 14 residues. Germline assignment: CDR1 SSHAT and CDR2 FNYEAQ (reference sequence). This CDR3 is CASSLRTGSTEAFF. In nucleotides, the CDR3 is TGTGCTAGCAGCCTCCGGACAGGATCGACTGAAGCTTTCTTT.

This clone was counted only a few times. V and J are TRBV2 and TRBJ2-7, with a possible D match to TRBD2 (6 bases). Germline assignment: CDR1 SNHLY and CDR2 FYNNEI. The germline V and J ends were trimmed by 5 bases and 0 bases, with 11 bases remaining between them. This CDR3 region has 14 residues. Here the CDR3 reads CASSLAAYSYEQYF. The CDR3 DNA reads TGTGCCAGCAGTTTAGCGGCATACTCCTACGAGCAGTACTTC.

The chain links TRBV5-1 to TRBJ2-3, with a weak D call TRBD1 (6 bases). There are 14 residues in the CDR3. Germline V gene sequence: CDR1 SGHRS, CDR2 YFSETQ. Trimming shortened V by 6 bases and J by 6 bases, and 17 bases separated the two germline ends. The CDR3 sequence: CASNKGHGMDTQYF. CDR3 in DNA: TGCGCCAGCAATAAGGGACACGGGATGGATACGCAGTATTTT.

The chain has TRBV12-5 and TRBJ1-2; tentatively, D is TRBD1 (5 bases). Per the germline V gene, CDR1 is LGHNT and CDR2 is FRNRAP. CDR3 length: 15 amino acids. V was cut by 2 bases and J by 5 bases, with 15 bases left in between. In nucleotides, the CDR3 is TGTGCTAGTGGTTTGTCGAGAGGGGACTATTATGGCTACACCTTC. Its translation is CASGLSRGDYYGYTF. Filled out from reference TRBV12-5 and TRBJ1-2, the complete variable domain reads DARVTQTPRHKVTEMGQEVTMRCQPILGHNTVFWYRQTMMQGLELLAYFRNRAPLDDSGMPKDRFSAEMPDATLATLKIQPSEPRDSAVYFCASGLSRGDYYGYTFGSGTRLTVV.

This clone was observed a single time. V usage is TRBV7-3 and J usage is TRBJ2-2, with 10 bases aligning to TRBD1. J gave up 7 bases and V 5 bases, and 10 bases lay outside the gene matches. Germline loops: CDR1 SGHTA, CDR2 FQGTGA. There are 16 residues in the CDR3. This CDR3 is CASSRRQGALSGELFF. CDR3 sequence (DNA): TGTGCCAGCAGCAGAAGACAGGGGGCGCTCAGCGGGGAGCTGTTTTTT.